This T cell receptor beta chain was identified in a study of T cell responses to AZD1222 COVID-19 vaccine. Whole-study findings and limits: Repertoires were collected only later (after the peak T cell response had occurred). Females outnumbered males among donors, who were mostly white British; clonal diversity was possibly underestimated. When two AZD1222 doses had been given, Spike-specific TCR breadth and depth rose. Baseline serostatus was positive in only a handful of AZD1222 recipients.

This clone was seen just once. Its antigen is still unknown. Germline CDR1 and CDR2: GTSNPN and SVGIG (reference sequence). V shed 0 bases and J 0 bases; nucleotides not matched to a gene: 7. CDR3 size: 18 residues. The table came from immunoSEQ multiplex PCR; TCRdb's copy has only in-frame clones and leaves some out. The sample includes around 95,000 clones, around 87% of them seen just once. The source material was peripheral blood, sampled on day 0 of MenACWY control vaccination. The chain employs TRBV30 and TRBJ2-2, with 10 bases matching TRBD2. The sequence derives from an adult in good health. CDR3 sequence reads: CAWSVISLAGANTGELFF. Here the CDR3 DNA reads TGTGCCTGGAGTGTAATTTCCCTAGCGGGGGCGAACACCGGGGAGCTGTTTTTT.